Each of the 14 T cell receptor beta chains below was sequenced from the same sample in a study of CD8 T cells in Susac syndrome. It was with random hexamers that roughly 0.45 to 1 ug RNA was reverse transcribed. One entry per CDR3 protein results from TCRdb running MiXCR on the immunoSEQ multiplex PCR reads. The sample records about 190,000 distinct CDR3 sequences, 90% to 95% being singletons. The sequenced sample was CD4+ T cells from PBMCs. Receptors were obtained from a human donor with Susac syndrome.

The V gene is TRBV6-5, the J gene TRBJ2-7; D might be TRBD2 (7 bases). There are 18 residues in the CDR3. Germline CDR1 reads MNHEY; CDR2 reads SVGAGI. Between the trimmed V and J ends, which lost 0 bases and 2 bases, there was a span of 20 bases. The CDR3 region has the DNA TGTGCCAGCAGTTACTCGACATCGGGGGGCGGGTTAGCCTACGAGCAGTACTTC. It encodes CASSYSTSGGGLAYEQYF.

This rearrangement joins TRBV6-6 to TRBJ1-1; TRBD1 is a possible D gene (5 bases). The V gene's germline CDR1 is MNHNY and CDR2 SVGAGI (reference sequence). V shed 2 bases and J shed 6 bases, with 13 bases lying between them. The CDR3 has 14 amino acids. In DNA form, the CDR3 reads TGTGCCAGCAGTTACGAGGGGCGGTCCCCTGAAGCTTTCTTT. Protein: CASSYEGRSPEAFF.

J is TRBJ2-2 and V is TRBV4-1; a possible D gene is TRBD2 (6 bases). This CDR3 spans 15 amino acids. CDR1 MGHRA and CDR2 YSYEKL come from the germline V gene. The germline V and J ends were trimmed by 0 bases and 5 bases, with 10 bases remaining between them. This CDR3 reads CASSQDGRGTGELFF. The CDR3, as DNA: TGCGCCAGCAGCCAAGATGGGCGGGGAACCGGGGAGCTGTTTTTT.

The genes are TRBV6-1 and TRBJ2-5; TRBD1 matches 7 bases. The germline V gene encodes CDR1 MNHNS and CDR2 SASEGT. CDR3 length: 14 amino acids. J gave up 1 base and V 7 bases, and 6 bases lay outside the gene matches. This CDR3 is CASMLGQFQETQYF. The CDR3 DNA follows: TGTGCCAGCATGCTGGGACAGTTCCAAGAGACCCAGTACTTC.

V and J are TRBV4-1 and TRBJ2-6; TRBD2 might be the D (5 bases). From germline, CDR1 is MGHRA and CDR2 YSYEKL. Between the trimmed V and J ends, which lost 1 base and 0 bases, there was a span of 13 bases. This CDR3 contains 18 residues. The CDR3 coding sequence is TGCGCCAGCAGCCAAGTGAGTGTAGGAGGCTCTGGGGCCAACGTCCTGACTTTC. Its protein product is CASSQVSVGGSGANVLTF.

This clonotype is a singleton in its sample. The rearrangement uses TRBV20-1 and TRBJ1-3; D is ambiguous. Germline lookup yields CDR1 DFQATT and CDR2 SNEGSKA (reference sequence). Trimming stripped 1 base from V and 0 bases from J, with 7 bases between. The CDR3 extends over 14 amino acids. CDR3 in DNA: TGCAGTGCTAGAGTGGGAACCTCTGGAAACACCATATATTTT. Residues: CSARVGTSGNTIYF.

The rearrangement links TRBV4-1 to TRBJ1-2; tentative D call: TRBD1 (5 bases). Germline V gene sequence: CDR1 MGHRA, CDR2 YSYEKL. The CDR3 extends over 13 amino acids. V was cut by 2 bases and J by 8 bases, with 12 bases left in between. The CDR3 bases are TGCGCCAGCAGCCAACAGGGTATGCGGGGCTACACCTTC. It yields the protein CASSQQGMRGYTF.

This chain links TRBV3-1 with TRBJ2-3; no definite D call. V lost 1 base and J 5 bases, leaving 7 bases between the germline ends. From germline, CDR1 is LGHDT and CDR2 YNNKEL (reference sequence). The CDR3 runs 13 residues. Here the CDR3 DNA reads TGTGCCAGCAGCCAAGTGGTGGAAGATACGCAGTATTTT. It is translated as CASSQVVEDTQYF.

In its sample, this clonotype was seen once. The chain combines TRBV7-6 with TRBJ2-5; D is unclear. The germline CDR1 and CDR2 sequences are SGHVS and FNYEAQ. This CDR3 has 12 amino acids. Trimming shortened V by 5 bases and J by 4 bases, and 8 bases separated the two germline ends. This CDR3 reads CASSPMRETQYF. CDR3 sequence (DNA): TGTGCCAGCAGCCCGATGAGAGAGACCCAGTACTTC.

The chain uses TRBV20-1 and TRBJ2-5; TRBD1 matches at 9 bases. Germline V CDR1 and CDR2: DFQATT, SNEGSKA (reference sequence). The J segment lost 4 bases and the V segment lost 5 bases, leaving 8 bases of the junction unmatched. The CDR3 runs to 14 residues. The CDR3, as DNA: TGCAGTGCTCCGGGACAGGGATTTTTAGAGACCCAGTACTTC. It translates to CSAPGQGFLETQYF.

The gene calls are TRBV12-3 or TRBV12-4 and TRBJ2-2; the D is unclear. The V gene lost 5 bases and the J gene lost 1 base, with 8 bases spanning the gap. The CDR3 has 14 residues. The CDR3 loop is CASSRLMNTGELFF. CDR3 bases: TGTGCCAGCAGTCGACTCATGAACACCGGGGAGCTGTTTTTT.

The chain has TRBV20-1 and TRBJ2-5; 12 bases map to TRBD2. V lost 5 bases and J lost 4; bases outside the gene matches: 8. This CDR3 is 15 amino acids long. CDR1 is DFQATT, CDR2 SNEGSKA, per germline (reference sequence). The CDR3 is CSAYLAGGGTETQYF. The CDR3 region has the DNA TGCAGTGCTTATCTAGCGGGAGGGGGAACAGAGACCCAGTACTTC.

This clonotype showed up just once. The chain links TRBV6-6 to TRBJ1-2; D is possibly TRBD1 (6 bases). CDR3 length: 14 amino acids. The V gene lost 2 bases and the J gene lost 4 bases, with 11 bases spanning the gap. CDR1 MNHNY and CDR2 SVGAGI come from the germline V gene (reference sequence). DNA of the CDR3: TGTGCCAGCAGTTACGGAGAAGGGGGCTATGGCTACACCTTC. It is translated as CASSYGEGGYGYTF.

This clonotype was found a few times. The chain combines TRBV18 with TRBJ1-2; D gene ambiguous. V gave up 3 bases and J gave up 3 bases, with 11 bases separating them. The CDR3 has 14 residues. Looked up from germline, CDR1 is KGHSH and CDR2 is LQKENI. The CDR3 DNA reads TGTGCCAGCTCACCTCTCGACGGAGACTATGGCTACACCTTC. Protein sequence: CASSPLDGDYGYTF.